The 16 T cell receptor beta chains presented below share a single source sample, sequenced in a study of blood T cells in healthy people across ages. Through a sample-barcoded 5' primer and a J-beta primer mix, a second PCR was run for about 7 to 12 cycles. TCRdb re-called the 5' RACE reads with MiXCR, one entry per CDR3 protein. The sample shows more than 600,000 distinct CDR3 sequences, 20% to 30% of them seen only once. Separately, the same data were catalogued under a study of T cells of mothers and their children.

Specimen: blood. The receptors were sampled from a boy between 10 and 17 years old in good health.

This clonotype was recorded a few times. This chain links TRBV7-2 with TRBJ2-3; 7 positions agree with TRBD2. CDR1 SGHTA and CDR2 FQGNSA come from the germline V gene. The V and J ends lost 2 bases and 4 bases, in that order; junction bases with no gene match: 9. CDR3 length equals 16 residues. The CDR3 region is CASSLTALAGADTQYF. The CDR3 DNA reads TGTGCCAGCAGCTTAACCGCGCTGGCGGGGGCAGATACGCAGTATTTT.

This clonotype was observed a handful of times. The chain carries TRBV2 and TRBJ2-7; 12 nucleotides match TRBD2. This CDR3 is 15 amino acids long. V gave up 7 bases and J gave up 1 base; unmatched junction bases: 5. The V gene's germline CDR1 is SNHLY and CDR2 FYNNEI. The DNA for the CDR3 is TGTGCCAGCATTCCGACTAGCGGGGGTTCCTACGAGCAGTACTTC. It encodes CASIPTSGGSYEQYF.

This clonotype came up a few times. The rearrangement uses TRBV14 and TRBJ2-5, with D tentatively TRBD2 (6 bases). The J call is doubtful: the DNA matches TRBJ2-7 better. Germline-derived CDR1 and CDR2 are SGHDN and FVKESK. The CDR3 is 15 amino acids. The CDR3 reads CASSQGRLGGYEQYF. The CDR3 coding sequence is TGTGCCAGCAGCCAAGGGAGACTGGGGGGTTACGAGCAGTACTTC.

DNA for the CDR3: TGTGCCAGCAGTTTGGGTTCAGGGGGCATCCACGAGCAGTACTTC. It translates to CASSLGSGGIHEQYF. V gene TRBV28 combines with J gene TRBJ2-7, with 8 bases fitting TRBD1. V trimming: 3 bases; J trimming: 5 bases; junction bases outside the gene matches: 9. The germline CDR1 and CDR2 sequences are MDHEN and SYDVKM. CDR3 length: 15 amino acids. The variable domain in full, with the rest retrieved from reference TRBV28 and TRBJ2-7, is DVKVTQSSRYLVKRTGEKVFLECVQDMDHENMFWYRQDPGLGLRLIYFSYDVKMKEKGDIPEGYSVSREKKERFSLILESASTNQTSMYLCASSLGSGGIHEQYFGPGTRLTVT.

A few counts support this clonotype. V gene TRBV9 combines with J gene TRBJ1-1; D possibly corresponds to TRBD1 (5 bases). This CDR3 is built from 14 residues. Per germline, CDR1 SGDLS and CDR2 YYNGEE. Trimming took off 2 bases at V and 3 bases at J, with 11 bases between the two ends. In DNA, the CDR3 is TGTGCCAGCAGCGTTTGGGACGAGGACACTGAAGCTTTCTTT. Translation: CASSVWDEDTEAFF. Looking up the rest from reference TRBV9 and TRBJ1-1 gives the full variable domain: DSGVTQTPKHLITATGQRVTLRCSPRSGDLSVYWYQQSLDQGLQFLIQYYNGEERAKGNILERFSAQQFPDLHSELNLSSLELGDSALYFCASSVWDEDTEAFFGQGTRLTVV.

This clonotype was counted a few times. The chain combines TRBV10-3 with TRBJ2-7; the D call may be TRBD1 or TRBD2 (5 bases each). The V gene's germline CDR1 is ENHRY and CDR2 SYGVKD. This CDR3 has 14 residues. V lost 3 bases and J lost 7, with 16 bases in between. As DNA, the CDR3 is TGTGCCATCAGTGAAAGGGGATATGAGGGGGAGCAGTACTTC. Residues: CAISERGYEGEQYF.

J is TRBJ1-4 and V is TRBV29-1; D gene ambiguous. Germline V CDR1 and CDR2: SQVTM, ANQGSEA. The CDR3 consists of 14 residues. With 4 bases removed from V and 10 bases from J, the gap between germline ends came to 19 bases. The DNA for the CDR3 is TGCAGCGTTGTGAAGGCTGAGGCAGGTGGAAAACTGTTTTTT. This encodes CSVVKAEAGGKLFF.

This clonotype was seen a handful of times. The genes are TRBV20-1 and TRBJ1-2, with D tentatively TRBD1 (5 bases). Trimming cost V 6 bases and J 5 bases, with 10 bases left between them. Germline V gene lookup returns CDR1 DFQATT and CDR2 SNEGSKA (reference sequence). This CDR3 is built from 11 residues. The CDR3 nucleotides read TGCAGTGCCTCGGGGGAGTATGGCTACACCTTC. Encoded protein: CSASGEYGYTF.

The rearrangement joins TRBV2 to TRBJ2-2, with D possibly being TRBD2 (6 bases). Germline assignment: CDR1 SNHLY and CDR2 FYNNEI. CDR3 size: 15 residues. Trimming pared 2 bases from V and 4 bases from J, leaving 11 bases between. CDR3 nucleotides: TGTGCCAGCAGTGAATTGGGAGGTCCCACCGGGGAGCTGTTTTTT. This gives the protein CASSELGGPTGELFF.

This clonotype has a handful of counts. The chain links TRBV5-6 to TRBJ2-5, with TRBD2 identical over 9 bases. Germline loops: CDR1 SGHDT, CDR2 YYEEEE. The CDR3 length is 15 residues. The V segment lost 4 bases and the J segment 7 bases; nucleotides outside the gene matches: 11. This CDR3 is CASSRAGGVDRTQYF. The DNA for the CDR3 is TGTGCCAGCAGCCGAGCGGGGGGTGTTGATCGGACCCAGTACTTC.

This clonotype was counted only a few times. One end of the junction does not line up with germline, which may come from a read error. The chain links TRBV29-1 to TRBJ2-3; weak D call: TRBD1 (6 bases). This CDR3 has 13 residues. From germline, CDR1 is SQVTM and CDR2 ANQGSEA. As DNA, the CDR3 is TGCAGTGTTGTGGCAGGGGATTGGGATACGCAGTATTTT. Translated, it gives CSVVAGDWDTQYF.

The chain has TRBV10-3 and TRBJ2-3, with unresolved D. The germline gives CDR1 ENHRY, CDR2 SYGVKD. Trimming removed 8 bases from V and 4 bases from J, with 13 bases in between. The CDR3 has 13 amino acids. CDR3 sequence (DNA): TGTGCCATCCGGTCCCTAGAGGCAGATACGCAGTATTTT. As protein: CAIRSLEADTQYF.

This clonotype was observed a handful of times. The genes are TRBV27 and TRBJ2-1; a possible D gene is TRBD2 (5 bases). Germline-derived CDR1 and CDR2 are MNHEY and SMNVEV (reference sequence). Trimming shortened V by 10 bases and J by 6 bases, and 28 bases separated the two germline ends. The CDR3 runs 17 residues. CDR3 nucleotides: TGTGCCACCCCTCCCCAGGCGGGTAAAACTAAATGCAATGAGCAGTTCTTC. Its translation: CATPPQAGKTKCNEQFF.

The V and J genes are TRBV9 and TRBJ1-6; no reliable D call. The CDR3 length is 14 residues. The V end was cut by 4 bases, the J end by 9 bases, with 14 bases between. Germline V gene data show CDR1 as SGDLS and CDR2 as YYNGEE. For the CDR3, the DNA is TGTGCCAGCAGCATTGGGGAGAGCGGTTCACCCCTCCACTTT. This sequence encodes CASSIGESGSPLHF.

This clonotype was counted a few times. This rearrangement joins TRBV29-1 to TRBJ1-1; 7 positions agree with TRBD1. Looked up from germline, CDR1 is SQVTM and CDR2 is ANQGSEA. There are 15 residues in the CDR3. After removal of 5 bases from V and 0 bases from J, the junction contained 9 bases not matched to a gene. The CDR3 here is CSVTAGTDLNTEAFF. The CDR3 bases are TGCAGCGTTACGGCCGGGACAGATTTGAACACTGAAGCTTTCTTT.

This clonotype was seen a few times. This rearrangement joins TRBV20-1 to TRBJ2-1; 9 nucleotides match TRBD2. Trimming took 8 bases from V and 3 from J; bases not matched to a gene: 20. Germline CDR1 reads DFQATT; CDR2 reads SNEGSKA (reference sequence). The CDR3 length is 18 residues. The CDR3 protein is CSSSSDLAGAVLYNEQFF. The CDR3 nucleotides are TGCAGTTCTTCGTCGGATTTAGCGGGAGCTGTACTCTACAATGAGCAGTTCTTC.